These 17 T cell receptor beta chains share one sample of origin, sequenced in a study of control samples from healthy donors and cancer patients. Clones were sequenced by immunoSEQ multiplex PCR, and TCRdb holds only the in-frame ones, with some missing. The data contain around 70,000 clones, approximately 91% of them singletons. The source material was PBMCs. These receptors came from a woman aged 45-65 years with colorectal cancer.

The CDR3 DNA follows: TGTGCCAGCAGTCCGCGGGGGGCCTTCACAGATACGCAGTATTTT. Translation: CASSPRGAFTDTQYF. The V call is TRBV11-2, the J call TRBJ2-3, with 8 bases identical to TRBD2. The germline gives CDR1 SGHAT, CDR2 FQNNGV. V lost 6 bases, J lost 2 bases, and 7 bases stayed unmatched. The CDR3 length is 15 residues.

This chain links TRBV30 with TRBJ1-2; TRBD1 matches at 8 bases. The CDR3 totals 14 residues. V lost 4 bases to trimming and J lost 0 bases; unmatched junction nucleotides: 4. Germline V CDR1 and CDR2: GTSNPN, SVGIG (reference sequence). The CDR3 nucleotides are TGTGCCTGGATTCGACAGGGGACTAACTATGGCTACACCTTC. Residues: CAWIRQGTNYGYTF.

The chain couples TRBV19 to TRBJ2-3; a possible D gene is TRBD1 (5 bases). This CDR3 has 15 residues. Trimming cost V 3 bases and J 1 base, with 11 bases left between them. CDR1 is LNHDA and CDR2 is SQIVND in the germline V gene (reference sequence). CDR3 amino acids: CASSIGRAGTDTQYF. The CDR3 bases are TGTGCCAGTAGTATTGGCAGGGCGGGCACAGATACGCAGTATTTT. Using reference TRBV19 and TRBJ2-3 for the parts outside the CDR3, the full variable domain is DGGITQSPKYLFRKEGQNVTLSCEQNLNHDAMYWYRQDPGQGLRLIYYSQIVNDFQKGDIAEGYSVSREKKESFPLTVTSAQKNPTAFYLCASSIGRAGTDTQYFGPGTRLTVL.

The chain carries TRBV30 and TRBJ1-2, with TRBD1 as a possible D gene (6 bases). V was pared by 3 bases and J by 4 bases, with 18 bases between. The CDR3 runs to 15 residues. Germline CDR1 and CDR2: GTSNPN and SVGIG (reference sequence). CDR3 amino acids: CAWSDDLRGAYGYTF. In DNA, the CDR3 is TGTGCCTGGAGCGACGACCTCCGGGGGGCCTATGGCTACACCTTC. Full variable domain (rest looked up from reference TRBV30 and TRBJ1-2): SQTIHQWPATLVQPVGSPLSLECTVEGTSNPNLYWYRQAAGRGLQLLFYSVGIGQISSEVPQNLSASRPQDRQFILSSKKLLLSDSGFYLCAWSDDLRGAYGYTFGSGTRLTVV.

The table lists this clone with a count of one. V gene TRBV28 combines with J gene TRBJ1-5; TRBD1 might be the D (6 bases). V gave up 6 bases and J gave up 6 bases, with 18 bases separating them. The CDR3 has 15 amino acids. CDR1 and CDR2 (germline): MDHEN, SYDVKM. The CDR3 is CASSPNPGAGQPQHF. The DNA for the CDR3 is TGTGCCAGCAGCCCCAATCCGGGGGCAGGTCAGCCCCAGCATTTT.

The genes are TRBV5-8 and TRBJ2-2, with D perhaps matching TRBD2 (6 bases). V gave up 3 bases and J gave up 5 bases, with 17 bases separating them. Per germline, CDR1 SGHTS and CDR2 YDEGEE. The length of the CDR3 is 16 residues. CDR3: CASSSWPGERTGELFF. The DNA of the CDR3 is TGTGCCAGCAGCTCCTGGCCGGGAGAGCGAACCGGGGAGCTGTTTTTT.

The rearrangement uses TRBV19 and TRBJ1-1; D uncertain. The germline V gene has CDR1 LNHDA and CDR2 SQIVND (reference sequence). This CDR3 contains 15 residues. The V end lost 5 bases, the J end lost 1 base, and 14 bases lay between the germline ends. The CDR3 DNA sequence: TGTGCCAGTAGTCTCGGGAAATTAGAGAACACTGAAGCTTTCTTT. It is translated as CASSLGKLENTEAFF.

This chain joins TRBV12-2 and TRBJ2-7; TRBD1 is the table's D call, not checked against the DNA. TRBV12-2 is recorded as a pseudogene. The CDR3 consists of 17 residues. The DNA for the CDR3 is TGTGCAAGTCGCTTAGAACCTCCGGGACAGGGGGCGAAAGAGCAGTACGTC. As protein: CASRLEPPGQGAKEQYV.

The chain links TRBV24-1 to TRBJ2-1; the D gene is possibly TRBD1 (6 bases). V was trimmed by 4 bases and J by 0 bases, leaving 15 bases between them. Germline V CDR1 and CDR2: KGHDR, SFDVKD. This CDR3 has 17 amino acids. In nucleotides, the CDR3 is TGTGCCACCAGTGAACGCAGGGGTCAGAGCTCCTACAATGAGCAGTTCTTC. It codes for CATSERRGQSSYNEQFF.

This clone has a single count. CDR3 nucleotide sequence: TGTGCCAGCAGCTTAAGGCCCGTGTGGGGCCAGGGTGAGACCCAGTACTTC. The encoded protein is CASSLRPVWGQGETQYF. The chain carries TRBV7-2 and TRBJ2-5, with D tentatively TRBD1 (5 bases). Germline CDR1 reads SGHTA; CDR2 reads FQGNSA. V was trimmed by 2 bases and J by 5 bases, leaving 21 bases between them. There are 17 residues in the CDR3. The variable domain in full, completed from reference TRBV7-2 and TRBJ2-5, reads GAGVSQSPSNKVTEKGKDVELRCDPISGHTALYWYRQSLGQGLEFLIYFQGNSAPDKSGLPSDRFSAERTGGSVSTLTIQRTQQEDSAVYLCASSLRPVWGQGETQYFGPGTRLLVL.

The chain employs TRBV27 and TRBJ2-2; D possibly corresponds to TRBD1 (7 bases). With 6 bases removed from V and 4 bases from J, the gap between germline ends came to 15 bases. The CDR3 runs to 15 residues. CDR1 is MNHEY and CDR2 is SMNVEV in the germline V gene (reference sequence). DNA of the CDR3: TGTGCCAGCAGCACCGCAGGGGGAGGCACCGGGGAGCTGTTTTTT. The encoded protein is CASSTAGGGTGELFF.

The chain joins TRBV30 to TRBJ2-4; D call uncertain. V lost 0 bases and J 8 bases, leaving 14 bases between the germline ends. Germline V gives CDR1 GTSNPN, CDR2 SVGIG (reference sequence). The CDR3 has 14 residues. CDR3 region: CAWSVSLSSDIQYF. The CDR3 region has the DNA TGTGCCTGGAGTGTTTCCTTAAGTAGTGACATTCAGTACTTC.

This chain links TRBV4-3 with TRBJ1-1; possible D gene TRBD1, 6 bases. Between the trimmed V and J ends, which lost 4 bases and 0 bases, there was a span of 12 bases. The length of the CDR3 is 15 residues. CDR1 LGHNA and CDR2 YSLEER come from the germline V gene. The DNA of the CDR3 is TGCGCCAGCAGCCTCGAGGACAGCATGAACACTGAAGCTTTCTTT. Its protein product is CASSLEDSMNTEAFF.

The CDR3 protein is CASRPGGLYGYTF. CDR3 nucleotides: TGTGCCAGCAGACCAGGGGGCCTCTATGGCTACACCTTC. The J gene is TRBJ1-2, the V gene TRBV6-5; 8 bases are a match to TRBD1. V was pared by 6 bases and J by 4 bases, with 4 bases of the junction left unmatched. The V gene's germline CDR1 is MNHEY and CDR2 SVGAGI. The CDR3 is made up of 13 amino acids.

The gene calls are TRBV10-2 and TRBJ1-5; the match to TRBD1 covers 8 bases. There are 13 residues in the CDR3. CDR1 WSHSY and CDR2 SAAADI come from the germline V gene. V shed 5 bases and J 6 bases; nucleotides not matched to a gene: 3. CDR3 sequence: CASSTGGIQPQHF. DNA for the CDR3: TGCGCCAGCAGTACAGGGGGAATTCAGCCCCAGCATTTT.

The chain is built from TRBV24-1 and TRBJ1-1; D may be TRBD1 (5 bases). Trimming stripped 7 bases from V and 1 base from J, with 9 bases between. The CDR3 runs to 13 residues. Germline V gene lookup returns CDR1 KGHDR and CDR2 SFDVKD. The CDR3 sequence is CATRSTANTEAFF. The CDR3, as DNA: TGTGCCACCAGGTCGACAGCGAACACTGAAGCTTTCTTT.

The chain is built from TRBV12-3 or TRBV12-4 and TRBJ1-2, with 7 bases identical to TRBD1. Unmatched junction bases numbered 4, after V lost 5 bases and J lost 4 bases. This CDR3 spans 13 amino acids. CDR3 DNA: TGTGCCAGCAGTCCGGGACAGAGCTATGGCTACACCTTC. It encodes CASSPGQSYGYTF.